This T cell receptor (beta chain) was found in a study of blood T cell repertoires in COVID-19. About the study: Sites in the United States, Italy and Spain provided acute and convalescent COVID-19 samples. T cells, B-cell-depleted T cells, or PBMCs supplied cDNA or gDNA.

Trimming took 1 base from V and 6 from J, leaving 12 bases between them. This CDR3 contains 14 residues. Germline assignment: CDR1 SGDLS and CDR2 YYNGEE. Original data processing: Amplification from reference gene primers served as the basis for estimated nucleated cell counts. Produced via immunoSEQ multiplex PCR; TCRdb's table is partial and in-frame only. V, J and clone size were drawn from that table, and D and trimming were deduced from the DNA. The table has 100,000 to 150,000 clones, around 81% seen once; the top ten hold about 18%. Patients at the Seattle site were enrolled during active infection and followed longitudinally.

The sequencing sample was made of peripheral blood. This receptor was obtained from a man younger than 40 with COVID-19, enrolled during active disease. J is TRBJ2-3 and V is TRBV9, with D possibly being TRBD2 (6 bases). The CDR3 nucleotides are TGTGCCAGCAGCGTATTTTTTGGGGGGGATACGCAGTATTTT. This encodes CASSVFFGGDTQYF.